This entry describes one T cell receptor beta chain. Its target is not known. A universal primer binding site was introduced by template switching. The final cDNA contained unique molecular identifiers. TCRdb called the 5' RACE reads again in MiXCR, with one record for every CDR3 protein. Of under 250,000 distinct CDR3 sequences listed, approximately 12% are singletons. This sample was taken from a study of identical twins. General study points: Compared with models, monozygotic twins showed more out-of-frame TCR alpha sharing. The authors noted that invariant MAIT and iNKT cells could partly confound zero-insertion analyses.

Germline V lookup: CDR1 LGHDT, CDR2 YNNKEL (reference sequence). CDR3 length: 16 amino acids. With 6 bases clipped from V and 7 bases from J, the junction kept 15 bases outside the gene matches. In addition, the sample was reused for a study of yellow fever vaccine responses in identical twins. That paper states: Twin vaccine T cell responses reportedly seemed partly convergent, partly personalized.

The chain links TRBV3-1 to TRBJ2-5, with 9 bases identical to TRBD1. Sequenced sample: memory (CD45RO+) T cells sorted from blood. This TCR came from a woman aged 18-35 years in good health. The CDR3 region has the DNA TGTGCCAGCAGTTACAGGGGGCAGGGGTATTTGGTGACCCAGTACTTC. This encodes CASSYRGQGYLVTQYF.